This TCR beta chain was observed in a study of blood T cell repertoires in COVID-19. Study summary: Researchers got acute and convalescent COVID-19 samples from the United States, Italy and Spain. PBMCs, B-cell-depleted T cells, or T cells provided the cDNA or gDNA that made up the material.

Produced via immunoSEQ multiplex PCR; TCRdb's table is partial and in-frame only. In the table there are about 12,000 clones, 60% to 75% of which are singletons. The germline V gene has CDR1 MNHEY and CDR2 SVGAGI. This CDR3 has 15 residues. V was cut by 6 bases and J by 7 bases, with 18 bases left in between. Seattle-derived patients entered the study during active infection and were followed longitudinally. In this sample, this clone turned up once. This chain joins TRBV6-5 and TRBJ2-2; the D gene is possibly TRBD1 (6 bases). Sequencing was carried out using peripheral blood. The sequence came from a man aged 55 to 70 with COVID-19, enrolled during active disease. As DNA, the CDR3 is TGTGCCAGCAGCCTGACAGGCGGAGAGGGCGGGGAGCTGTTTTTT. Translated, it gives CASSLTGGEGGELFF.